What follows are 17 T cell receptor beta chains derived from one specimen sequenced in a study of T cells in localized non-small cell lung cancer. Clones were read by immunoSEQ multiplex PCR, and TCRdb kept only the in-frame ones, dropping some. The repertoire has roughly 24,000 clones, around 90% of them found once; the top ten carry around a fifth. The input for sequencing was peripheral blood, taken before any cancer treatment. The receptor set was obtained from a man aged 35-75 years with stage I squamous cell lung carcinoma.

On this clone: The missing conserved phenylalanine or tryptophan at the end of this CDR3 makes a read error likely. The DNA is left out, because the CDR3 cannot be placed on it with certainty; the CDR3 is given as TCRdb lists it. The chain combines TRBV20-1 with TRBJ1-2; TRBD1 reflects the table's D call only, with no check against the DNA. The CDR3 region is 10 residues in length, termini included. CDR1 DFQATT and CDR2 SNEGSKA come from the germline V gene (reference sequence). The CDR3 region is CSARDNSLLL.

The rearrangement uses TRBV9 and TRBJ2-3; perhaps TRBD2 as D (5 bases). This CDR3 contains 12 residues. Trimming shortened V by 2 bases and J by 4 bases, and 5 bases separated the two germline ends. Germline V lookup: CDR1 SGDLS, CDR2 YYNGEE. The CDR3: CASSVSADTQYF. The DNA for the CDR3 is TGTGCCAGCAGCGTTAGCGCAGATACGCAGTATTTT.

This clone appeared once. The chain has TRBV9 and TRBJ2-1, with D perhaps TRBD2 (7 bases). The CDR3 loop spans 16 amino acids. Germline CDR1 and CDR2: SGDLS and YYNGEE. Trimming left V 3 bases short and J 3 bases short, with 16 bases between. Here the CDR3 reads CASSAGEGDLYNEQFF. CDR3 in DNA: TGTGCCAGCAGCGCAGGGGAGGGGGACCTCTACAATGAGCAGTTCTTC.

As DNA, the CDR3 is TGTGCCAGCAGTTCCCTCGGGGGAGGGGCCGAGCAGTACTTC. Translating it yields CASSSLGGGAEQYF. This chain joins TRBV6-5 and TRBJ2-7; 7 nucleotides line up with TRBD2. Trimming at V came to 4 bases and at J to 6 bases, leaving 9 bases not matched to a gene. The CDR3 length is 14 residues. The germline V gene has CDR1 MNHEY and CDR2 SVGAGI.

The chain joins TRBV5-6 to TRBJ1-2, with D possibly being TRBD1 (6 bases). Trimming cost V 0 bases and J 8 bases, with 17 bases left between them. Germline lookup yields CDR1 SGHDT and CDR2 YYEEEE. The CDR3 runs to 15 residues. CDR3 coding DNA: TGTGCCAGCAGCTTGGGACGGGGGCAATTTGTCGGCTACACCTTC. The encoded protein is CASSLGRGQFVGYTF.

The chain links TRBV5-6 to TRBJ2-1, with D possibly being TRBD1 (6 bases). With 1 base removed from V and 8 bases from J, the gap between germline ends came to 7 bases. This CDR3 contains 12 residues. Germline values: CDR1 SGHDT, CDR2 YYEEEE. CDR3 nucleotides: TGTGCCAGCAGCTTGACAGGGTATGAGCAGTTCTTC. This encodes CASSLTGYEQFF.

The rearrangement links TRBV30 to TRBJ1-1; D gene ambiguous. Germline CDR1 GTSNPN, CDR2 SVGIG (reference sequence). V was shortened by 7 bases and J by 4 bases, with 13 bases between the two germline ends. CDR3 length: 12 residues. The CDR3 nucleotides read TGTGCCTTAAACCGACCGACCACTGAAGCTTTCTTT. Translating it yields CALNRPTTEAFF.

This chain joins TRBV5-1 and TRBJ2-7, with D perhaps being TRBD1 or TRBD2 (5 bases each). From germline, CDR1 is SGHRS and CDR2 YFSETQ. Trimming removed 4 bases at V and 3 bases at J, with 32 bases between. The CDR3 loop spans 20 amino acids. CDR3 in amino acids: CASSGTRTTSMTLPSYEQYF. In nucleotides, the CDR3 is TGCGCCAGCAGCGGGACGCGGACGACCTCCATGACCCTTCCCAGCTACGAGCAGTACTTC. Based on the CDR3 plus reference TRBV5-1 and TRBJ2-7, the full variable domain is KAGVTQTPRYLIKTRGQQVTLSCSPISGHRSVSWYQQTPGQGLQFLFEYFSETQRNKGNFPGRFSGRQFSNSRSEMNVSTLELGDSALYLCASSGTRTTSMTLPSYEQYFGPGTRLTVT.

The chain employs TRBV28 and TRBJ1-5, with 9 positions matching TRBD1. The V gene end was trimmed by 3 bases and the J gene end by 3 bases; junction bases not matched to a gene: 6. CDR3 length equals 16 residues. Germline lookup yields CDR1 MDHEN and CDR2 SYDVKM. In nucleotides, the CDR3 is TGTGCCAGCAGTTTCCCGACAGGGGGAATCAATCAGCCCCAGCATTTT. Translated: CASSFPTGGINQPQHF.

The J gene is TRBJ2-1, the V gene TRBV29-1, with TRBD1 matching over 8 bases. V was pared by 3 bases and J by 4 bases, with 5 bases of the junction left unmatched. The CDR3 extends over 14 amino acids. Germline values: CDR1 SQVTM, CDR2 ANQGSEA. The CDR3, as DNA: TGCAGCGTTGATACAGGGGGTCCGTACAATGAGCAGTTCTTC. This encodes CSVDTGGPYNEQFF.

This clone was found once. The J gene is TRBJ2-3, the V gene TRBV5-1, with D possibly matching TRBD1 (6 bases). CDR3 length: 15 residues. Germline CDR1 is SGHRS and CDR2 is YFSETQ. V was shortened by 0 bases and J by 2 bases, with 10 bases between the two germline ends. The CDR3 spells CASSLGGTYTDTQYF. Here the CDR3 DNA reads TGCGCCAGCAGCTTGGGGGGGACATACACAGATACGCAGTATTTT.

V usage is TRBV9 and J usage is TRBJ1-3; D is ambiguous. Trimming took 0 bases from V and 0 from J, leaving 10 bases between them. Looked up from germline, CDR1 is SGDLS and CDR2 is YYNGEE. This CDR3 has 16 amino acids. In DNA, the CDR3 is TGTGCCAGCAGCGTAGGCCCCGAATCCTCTGGAAACACCATATATTTT. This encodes CASSVGPESSGNTIYF.

The CDR3 loop is CASSQDLSGGANVLTF. The DNA for the CDR3 is TGCGCCAGCAGCCAAGATTTGAGCGGTGGGGCCAACGTCCTGACTTTC. The chain uses TRBV4-1 and TRBJ2-6, with D tentatively TRBD2 (5 bases). This CDR3 is built from 16 residues. The germline V and J ends were trimmed by 0 bases and 3 bases, with 9 bases remaining between them. CDR1 is MGHRA and CDR2 is YSYEKL in the germline V gene.

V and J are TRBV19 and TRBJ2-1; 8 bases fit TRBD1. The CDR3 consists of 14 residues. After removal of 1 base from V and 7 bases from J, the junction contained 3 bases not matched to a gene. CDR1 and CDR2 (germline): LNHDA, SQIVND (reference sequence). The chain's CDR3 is CASSIGTGMNEQFF. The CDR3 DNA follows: TGTGCCAGTAGTATAGGGACAGGGATGAATGAGCAGTTCTTC.

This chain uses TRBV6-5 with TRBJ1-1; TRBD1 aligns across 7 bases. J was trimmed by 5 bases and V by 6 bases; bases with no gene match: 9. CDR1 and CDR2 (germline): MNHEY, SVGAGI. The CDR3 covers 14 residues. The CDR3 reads CASSPPTGTTEAFF. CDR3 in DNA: TGTGCCAGCAGCCCTCCGACAGGGACAACTGAAGCTTTCTTT.

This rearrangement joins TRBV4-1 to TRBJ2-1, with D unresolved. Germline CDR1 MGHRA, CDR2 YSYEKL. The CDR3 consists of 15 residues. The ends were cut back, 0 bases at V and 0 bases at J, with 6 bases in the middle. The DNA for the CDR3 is TGCGCCAGCAGCCAAGACAGAACCTCCTACAATGAGCAGTTCTTC. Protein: CASSQDRTSYNEQFF.

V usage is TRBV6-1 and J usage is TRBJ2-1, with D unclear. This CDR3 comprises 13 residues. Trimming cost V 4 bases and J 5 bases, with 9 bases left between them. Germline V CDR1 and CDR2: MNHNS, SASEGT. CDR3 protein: CASSGATHNEQFF. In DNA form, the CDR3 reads TGTGCCAGCAGTGGCGCGACACACAATGAGCAGTTCTTC.